Sequencing of this TCR beta chain was carried out in a study of regulatory T cells in long-lasting Graves disease. The CDR3 sequence is 15 residues long. V lost 0 bases and J 7 bases, leaving 15 bases between the germline ends. Time point given: newly diagnosed GD, antithyroid drugs for less than 3 months. PBMC RNA served as the TCR library source. Building of the TCR beta libraries involved iRepertoire HTBI primers and Arm-PCR of CDR3 regions. MiXCR was run by TCRdb on the multiplex PCR reads, yielding one entry per CDR3 protein. The sample consists of 350,000 to 450,000 distinct CDR3 sequences, 15% of them appearing once. This clonotype was seen at least ten times. This same sample was also part of a study on T cells in Graves' hyperthyroidism and ophthalmopathy.

This chain joins TRBV12-3 or TRBV12-4 and TRBJ1-2; D is possibly TRBD1 (5 bases). The input for sequencing was peripheral blood mononuclear cells (PBMCs), taken at new diagnosis, from a patient treated with antithyroid drugs. This sequence originates from a woman in her forties with Graves disease. DNA of the CDR3: TGTGCCAGCAGTTTAGCGACGATTCAGGGTGCTGGCTACACCTTC. This gives the protein CASSLATIQGAGYTF.